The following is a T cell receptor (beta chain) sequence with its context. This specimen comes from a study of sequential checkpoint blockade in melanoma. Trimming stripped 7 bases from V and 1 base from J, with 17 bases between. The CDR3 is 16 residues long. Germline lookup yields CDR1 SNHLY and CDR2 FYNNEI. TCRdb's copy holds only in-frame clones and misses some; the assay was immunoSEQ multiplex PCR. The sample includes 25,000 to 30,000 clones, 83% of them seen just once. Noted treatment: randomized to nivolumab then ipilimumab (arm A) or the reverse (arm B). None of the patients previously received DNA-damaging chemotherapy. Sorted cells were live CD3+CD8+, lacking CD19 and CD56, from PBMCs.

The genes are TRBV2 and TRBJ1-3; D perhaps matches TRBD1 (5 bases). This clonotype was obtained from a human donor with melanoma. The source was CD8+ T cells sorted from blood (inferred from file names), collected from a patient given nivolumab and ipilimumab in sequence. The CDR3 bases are TGTGCCAGCATGGCAGGGTTGGAAGGTTCTGGAAACACCATATATTTT. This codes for CASMAGLEGSGNTIYF.